These 7 T cell receptor beta chains originate from one sample sequenced in a study of post-analysis software for immune sequencing data. Points from the study as a whole: Controls showed lower frequencies than patients for 4 or 5 TRBV segments, and TRBV5-6, TRBV5-1 and TRBV20-1 were among these.

For these receptors, no antigen is known. Carried by the TCR beta cDNA libraries were unique molecular identifiers. A single record per CDR3 protein comes from TCRdb applying MiXCR to the PCR reads. The sample shows about 200,000 distinct CDR3 sequences, over 25% of them seen only once. Material for sequencing was blood. Receptors originate from a girl aged 2 to 17 with multiple sclerosis.

This clonotype was seen ten or more times. V usage is TRBV5-1 and J usage is TRBJ2-7, with TRBD2 identical over 12 bases. After removal of 4 bases from V and 6 bases from J, the junction contained 8 bases not matched to a gene. The germline V gene has CDR1 SGHRS and CDR2 YFSETQ. CDR3 length: 15 amino acids. CDR3 sequence reads: CASSPPTSGSSEQYF. The DNA of the CDR3 is TGCGCCAGCAGCCCTCCGACTAGCGGGAGTTCCGAGCAGTACTTC.

This clonotype was seen more than once but under ten times. V is TRBV20-1 and J is TRBJ1-4; D uncertain. The germline gives CDR1 DFQATT, CDR2 SNEGSKA (reference sequence). V lost 4 bases to trimming and J lost 0 bases, with 9 bases between them. This CDR3 region has 14 residues. Written as DNA, the CDR3 is TGCAGTGCTAACAACCCCGCAACTAATGAAAAACTGTTTTTT. Translating gives CSANNPATNEKLFF.

CDR3 sequence: CATTAGGGTYNEQFF. CDR3 coding DNA: TGTGCCACCACAGCGGGAGGCGGGACCTACAATGAGCAGTTCTTC. This sequence joins TRBV28 and TRBJ2-1; 9 bases are shared with TRBD2. V was clipped by 10 bases and J by 2 bases; unmatched bases: 9. From germline, CDR1 is MDHEN and CDR2 SYDVKM. The CDR3 spans 15 residues. Based on the CDR3 plus reference TRBV28 and TRBJ2-1, the full variable domain is DVKVTQSSRYLVKRTGEKVFLECVQDMDHENMFWYRQDPGLGLRLIYFSYDVKMKEKGDIPEGYSVSREKKERFSLILESASTNQTSMYLCATTAGGGTYNEQFFGPGTRLTVL.

This clonotype has only a few counts. The chain uses TRBV7-2 and TRBJ2-3; possibly TRBD2 for D (6 bases). V was clipped by 5 bases and J by 3 bases, with 27 bases between them. Germline V gene sequence: CDR1 SGHTA, CDR2 FQGNSA. The CDR3 extends over 19 amino acids. CDR3 DNA sequence: TGTGCCAGCAGCGATAAAGGTTCGGGGGTATTGAGGGTGACAGATACGCAGTATTTT. Protein sequence: CASSDKGSGVLRVTDTQYF.

There are many counts of this clonotype. The rearrangement joins TRBV29-1 to TRBJ2-1, with TRBD2 matching 13 bases. Germline V gene data show CDR1 as SQVTM and CDR2 as ANQGSEA. Trimming cost V 7 bases and J 8 bases; bases outside gene matches: 8. The CDR3 covers 14 residues. For the CDR3, the DNA is TGCAGCGCTGGACTAGCGGGGGCCGAATATGAGCAGTTCTTC. Its translation is CSAGLAGAEYEQFF.

There are many counts of this clonotype. The rearrangement joins TRBV6-5 to TRBJ2-1; D gene uncertain. Between the trimmed V and J ends, which lost 7 bases and 5 bases, there was a span of 12 bases. The germline V gene encodes CDR1 MNHEY and CDR2 SVGAGI. This CDR3 spans 13 amino acids. The CDR3 protein is CASNMSRNNEQFF. As DNA, the CDR3 is TGTGCCAGCAATATGAGCAGGAACAATGAGCAGTTCTTC.

The chain couples TRBV9 to TRBJ2-1; D not resolved. The CDR3 covers 15 residues. CDR1 SGDLS and CDR2 YYNGEE come from the germline V gene. Trimming took 2 bases from V and 1 from J, leaving 10 bases between them. The CDR3 reads CASSVDISSYNEQFF. CDR3 in DNA: TGTGCCAGCAGCGTCGATATCAGTTCCTACAATGAGCAGTTCTTC.